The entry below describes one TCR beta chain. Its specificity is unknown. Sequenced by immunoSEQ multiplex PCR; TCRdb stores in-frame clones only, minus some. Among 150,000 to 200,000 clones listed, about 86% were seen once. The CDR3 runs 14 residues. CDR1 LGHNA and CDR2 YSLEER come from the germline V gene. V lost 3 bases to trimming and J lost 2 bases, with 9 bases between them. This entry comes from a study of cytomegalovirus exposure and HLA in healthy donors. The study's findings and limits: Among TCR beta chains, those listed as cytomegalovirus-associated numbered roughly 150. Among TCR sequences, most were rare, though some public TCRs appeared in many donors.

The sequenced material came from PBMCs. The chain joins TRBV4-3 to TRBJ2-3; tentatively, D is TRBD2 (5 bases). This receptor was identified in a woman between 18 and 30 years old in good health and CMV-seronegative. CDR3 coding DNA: TGCGCCAGCAGCCACGGCGGGTTCACAGATACGCAGTATTTT. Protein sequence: CASSHGGFTDTQYF.